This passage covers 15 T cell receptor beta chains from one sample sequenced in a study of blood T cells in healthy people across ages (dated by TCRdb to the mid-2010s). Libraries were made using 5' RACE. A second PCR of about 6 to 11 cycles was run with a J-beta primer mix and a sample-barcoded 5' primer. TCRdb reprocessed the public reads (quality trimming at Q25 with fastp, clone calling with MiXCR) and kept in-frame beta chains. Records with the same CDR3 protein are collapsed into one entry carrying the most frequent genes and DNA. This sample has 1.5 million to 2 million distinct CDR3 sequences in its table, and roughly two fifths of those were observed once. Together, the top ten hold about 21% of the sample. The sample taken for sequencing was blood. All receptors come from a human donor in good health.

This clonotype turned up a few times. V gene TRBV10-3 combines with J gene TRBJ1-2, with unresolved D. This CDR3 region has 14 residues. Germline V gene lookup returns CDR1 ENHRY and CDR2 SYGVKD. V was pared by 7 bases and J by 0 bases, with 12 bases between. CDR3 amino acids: CAITWEGSNYGYTF. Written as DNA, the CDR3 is TGTGCCATCACCTGGGAGGGATCTAACTATGGCTACACCTTC.

The CDR3 reads CASSLGGAFFYEQYF. CDR3 coding DNA: TGTGCCAGCAGCTTAGGGGGAGCCTTCTTCTACGAGCAGTACTTC. This sequence joins TRBV7-2 and TRBJ2-7; maybe TRBD2 (5 bases). The CDR3 is 15 residues long. Trimming cost V 1 base and J 3 bases, with 13 bases left between them. Germline loops: CDR1 SGHTA, CDR2 FQGNSA.

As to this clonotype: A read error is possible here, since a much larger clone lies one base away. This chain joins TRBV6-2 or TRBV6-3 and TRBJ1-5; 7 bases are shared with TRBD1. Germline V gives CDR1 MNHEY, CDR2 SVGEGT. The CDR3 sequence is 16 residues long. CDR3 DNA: TGTGCCAGCAGCCTCCGGGACAGTTATAGCAATCGGCCCCAGCATTTT. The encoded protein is CASSLRDSYSNRPQHF.

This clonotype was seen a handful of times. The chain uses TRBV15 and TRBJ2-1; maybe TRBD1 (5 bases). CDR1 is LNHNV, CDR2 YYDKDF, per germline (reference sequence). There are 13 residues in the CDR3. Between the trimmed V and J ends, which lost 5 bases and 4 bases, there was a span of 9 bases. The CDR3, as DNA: TGTGCCACCAGCGTTGACAGATACAATGAGCAGTTCTTC. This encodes CATSVDRYNEQFF.

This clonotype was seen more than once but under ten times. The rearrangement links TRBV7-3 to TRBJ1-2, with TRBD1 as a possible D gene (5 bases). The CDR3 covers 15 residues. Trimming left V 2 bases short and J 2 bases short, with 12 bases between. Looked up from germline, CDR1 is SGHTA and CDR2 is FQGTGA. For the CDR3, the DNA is TGTGCCAGCAGCTTAGGGCAGGGTATGAACTATGGCTACACCTTC. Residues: CASSLGQGMNYGYTF.

CDR3: CASRYSHEQYF. For the CDR3, the DNA is TGTGCCAGCAGGTATTCCCACGAGCAGTACTTC. The V gene is TRBV6-5, the J gene TRBJ2-7, with no clear D. Trimming removed 6 bases at V and 5 bases at J, with 8 bases between. The CDR3 length is 11 residues. CDR1 and CDR2 from the germline V gene are MNHEY and SVGAGI.

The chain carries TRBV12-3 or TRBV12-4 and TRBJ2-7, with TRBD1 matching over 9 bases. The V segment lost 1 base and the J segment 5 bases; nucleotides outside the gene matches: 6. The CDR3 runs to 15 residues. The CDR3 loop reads CASSLGQGVRNEQYF. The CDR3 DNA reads TGTGCCAGCAGTTTAGGACAGGGGGTTAGAAACGAGCAGTACTTC.

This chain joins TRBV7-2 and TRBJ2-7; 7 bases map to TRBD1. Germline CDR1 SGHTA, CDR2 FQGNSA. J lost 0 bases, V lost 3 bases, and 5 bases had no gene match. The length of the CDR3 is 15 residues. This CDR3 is CASSFPGGSSYEQYF. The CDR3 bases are TGTGCCAGCAGCTTCCCAGGGGGAAGCTCCTACGAGCAGTACTTC.

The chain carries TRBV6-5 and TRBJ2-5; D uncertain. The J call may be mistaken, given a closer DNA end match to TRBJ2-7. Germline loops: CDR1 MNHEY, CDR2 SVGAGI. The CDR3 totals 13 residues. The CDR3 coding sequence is TGTGCCAGCAGTTACAGGGATTGGGGCGAGCAGTACTTC. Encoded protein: CASSYRDWGEQYF.

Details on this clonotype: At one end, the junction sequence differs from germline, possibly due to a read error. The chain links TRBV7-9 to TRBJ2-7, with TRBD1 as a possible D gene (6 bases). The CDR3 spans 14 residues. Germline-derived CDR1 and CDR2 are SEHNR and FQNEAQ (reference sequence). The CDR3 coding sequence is TGTGCCAACAGCTCCACAGGGAACTCCTACGAGCAGTACTTC. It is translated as CANSSTGNSYEQYF.

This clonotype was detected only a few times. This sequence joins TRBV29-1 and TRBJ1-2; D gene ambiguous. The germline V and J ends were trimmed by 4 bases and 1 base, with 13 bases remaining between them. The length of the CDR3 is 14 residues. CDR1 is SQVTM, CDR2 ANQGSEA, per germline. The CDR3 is CSVGALYGNYGYTF. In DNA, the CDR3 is TGCAGCGTTGGGGCACTATATGGTAACTATGGCTACACCTTC.

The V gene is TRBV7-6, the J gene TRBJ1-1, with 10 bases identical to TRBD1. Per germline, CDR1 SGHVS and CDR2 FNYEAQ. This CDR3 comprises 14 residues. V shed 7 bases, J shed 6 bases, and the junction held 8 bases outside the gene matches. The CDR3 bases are TGTGCCAGCATCCCGACAGGGGGCAGGTCTGAAGCTTTCTTT. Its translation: CASIPTGGRSEAFF.

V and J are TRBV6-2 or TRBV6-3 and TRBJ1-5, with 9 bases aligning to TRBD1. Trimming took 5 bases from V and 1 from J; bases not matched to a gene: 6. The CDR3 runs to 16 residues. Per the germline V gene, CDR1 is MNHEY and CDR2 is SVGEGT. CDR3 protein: CASSLWTGVSNQPQHF. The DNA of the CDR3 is TGTGCCAGCAGTCTCTGGACAGGGGTCAGCAATCAGCCCCAGCATTTT.

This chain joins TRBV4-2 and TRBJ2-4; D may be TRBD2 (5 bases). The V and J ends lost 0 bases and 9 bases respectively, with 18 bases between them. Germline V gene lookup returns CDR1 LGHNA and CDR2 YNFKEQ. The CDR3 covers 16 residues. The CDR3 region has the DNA TGTGCCAGCAGCCAAGATCTGGAGAGGGTTCATGGCATTCAGTACTTC. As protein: CASSQDLERVHGIQYF.

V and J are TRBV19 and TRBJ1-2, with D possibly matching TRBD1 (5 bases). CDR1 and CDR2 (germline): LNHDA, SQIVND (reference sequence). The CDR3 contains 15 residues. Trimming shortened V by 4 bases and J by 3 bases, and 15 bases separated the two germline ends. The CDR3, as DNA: TGTGCCAGTAGTACACAGGACGTTCCAGACTATGGCTACACCTTC. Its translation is CASSTQDVPDYGYTF.